A single sample is the source of the 23 T cell receptor beta chains below, sequenced in a study of STAT3 mutations in large granular lymphocyte leukemia. No antigen has been identified for these receptors. The repertoire was sequenced with immunoSEQ multiplex PCR; TCRdb's copy has only in-frame clones and lacks some. The sample has approximately 9,800 clones, 70% to 90% seen once. Study outcomes and limitations: Every T-LGLL patient had at least one immunodominant TCRbeta clonotype.

Sequenced sample: peripheral blood mononuclear cells. These receptors were collected from a man aged 60-69 years with T-cell large granular lymphocyte leukemia. Some clones in this sample may be carry-over from other donors' samples.

This chain uses TRBV4-3 with TRBJ1-2; D is possibly TRBD1 (5 bases). The germline CDR1 and CDR2 sequences are LGHNA and YSLEER. CDR3 length equals 16 residues. V was pared by 2 bases and J by 6 bases, with 19 bases between. The CDR3 nucleotides read TGCGCCAGCAGCCAACGTTCGGGACTCGGGCTCAATGGCTACACCTTC. Residues: CASSQRSGLGLNGYTF.

Concerning this clone itself: At one of its ends the junction is not consistent with the germline gene, which may arise from a read error. This chain connects TRBV30 to TRBJ2-1, with 8 bases identical to TRBD1. This CDR3 has 11 residues. Germline CDR1 and CDR2: GTSNPN and SVGIG (reference sequence). The CDR3 nucleotides are TGTGCCTGGGGGTTCCGGGACAGGCTCCTCTTC. It yields the protein CAWGFRDRLLF.

The genes are TRBV6-1 and TRBJ1-5; 7 bases are a match to TRBD1. Germline V CDR1 and CDR2: MNHNS, SASEGT. This CDR3 is built from 13 residues. V was pared by 7 bases and J by 7 bases, with 7 bases of the junction left unmatched. CDR3 sequence (DNA): TGTGCCAGCAACCGACAGGGTGGGCAGCCCCAGCATTTT. Translation: CASNRQGGQPQHF.

The rearrangement uses TRBV5-4 and TRBJ1-3; D unclear. Per the germline V gene, CDR1 is SGHNT and CDR2 is YYREEE (reference sequence). The ends were cut back, 0 bases at V and 0 bases at J, with 7 bases in the middle. The CDR3 length is 15 residues. The CDR3 here is CASSLAASSGNTIYF. The CDR3, as DNA: TGTGCCAGCAGCTTGGCGGCGAGCTCTGGAAACACCATATATTTT.

This clone came up a few times. CDR3 in DNA: TGTGCCCCGCCGGGTTTGTCGTTGGATTTGGGCGGCTACACCTTC. It specifies CAPPGLSLDLGGYTF. The rearrangement links TRBV7-3 to TRBJ1-2, with D uncertain. With 11 bases removed from V and 8 bases from J, the gap between germline ends came to 27 bases. Germline assignment: CDR1 SGHTA and CDR2 FQGTGA. The CDR3 runs to 15 residues.

The genes are TRBV4-1 and TRBJ2-5, with 11 positions matching TRBD2. The CDR3 is 21 amino acids. Germline assignment: CDR1 MGHRA and CDR2 YSYEKL. With 1 base clipped from V and 1 base from J, the junction kept 17 bases outside the gene matches. CDR3 nucleotides: TGCGCCAGCAGCCAAGTAGAGATTCTAGCGGGAGGACTCTTACTCCAAGAGACCCAGTACTTC. Protein product: CASSQVEILAGGLLLQETQYF.

This chain connects TRBV28 to TRBJ2-7; TRBD1 agrees at 8 bases. The CDR3 length is 15 residues. Trimming cost V 5 bases and J 5 bases; bases outside gene matches: 11. Germline-derived CDR1 and CDR2 are MDHEN and SYDVKM. The CDR3 here is CASSPPLQGVDEQYF. Written as DNA, the CDR3 is TGTGCCAGCAGTCCGCCTTTACAGGGGGTCGACGAGCAGTACTTC.

This clone turned up a few times. This chain links TRBV9 with TRBJ2-7, with TRBD2 matching over 7 bases. This CDR3 region has 15 residues. Germline lookup yields CDR1 SGDLS and CDR2 YYNGEE. Germline trimming cut 0 bases from V and 0 bases from J; bases unmatched to any gene: 3. The CDR3 region is CASSVGSGDSYEQYF. The CDR3 bases are TGTGCCAGCAGCGTAGGGAGCGGGGACTCCTACGAGCAGTACTTC. Combining the CDR3 with reference TRBV9 and TRBJ2-7 gives the whole variable domain DSGVTQTPKHLITATGQRVTLRCSPRSGDLSVYWYQQSLDQGLQFLIQYYNGEERAKGNILERFSAQQFPDLHSELNLSSLELGDSALYFCASSVGSGDSYEQYFGPGTRLTVT.

This clone was observed once. The V gene is TRBV5-1, the J gene TRBJ1-1; tentatively, D is TRBD1 (6 bases). V lost 4 bases to trimming and J lost 2 bases, with 15 bases between them. This CDR3 has 15 residues. Germline loops: CDR1 SGHRS, CDR2 YFSETQ. The DNA of the CDR3 is TGCGCCAGCAGCCAGGGGACAACCCTCAACACTGAAGCTTTCTTT. Its protein product is CASSQGTTLNTEAFF. Using reference TRBV5-1 and TRBJ1-1 for the parts outside the CDR3, the full variable domain is KAGVTQTPRYLIKTRGQQVTLSCSPISGHRSVSWYQQTPGQGLQFLFEYFSETQRNKGNFPGRFSGRQFSNSRSEMNVSTLELGDSALYLCASSQGTTLNTEAFFGQGTRLTVV.

The V gene is TRBV18, the J gene TRBJ1-2; 8 nucleotides line up with TRBD1. Trimming at V came to 3 bases and at J to 4 bases, leaving 1 base not matched to a gene. This CDR3 contains 13 residues. Germline V gene sequence: CDR1 KGHSH, CDR2 LQKENI. CDR3 residues: CASSPDRGYGYTF. The CDR3 nucleotides are TGTGCCAGCTCACCCGACAGGGGCTATGGCTACACCTTC.

This chain uses TRBV19 with TRBJ1-4; TRBD1 is a possible D gene (6 bases). This CDR3 has 16 amino acids. In germline, CDR1 is LNHDA, CDR2 SQIVND (reference sequence). V gave up 7 bases and J gave up 0 bases, with 15 bases separating them. CDR3 bases: TGTGCCAGTAAGGACAGAGCCGTTGCAACTAATGAAAAACTGTTTTTT. Its protein product is CASKDRAVATNEKLFF.

The chain combines TRBV30 with TRBJ1-6; D uncertain. CDR1 is GTSNPN and CDR2 is SVGIG in the germline V gene (reference sequence). Trimming removed 8 bases at V and 8 bases at J, with 13 bases between. CDR3 length: 12 residues. This chain's CDR3 is CATSRLDSPLHF. The CDR3 DNA sequence: TGTGCCACTTCAAGACTCGATTCACCCCTCCACTTT.

This chain uses TRBV5-1 with TRBJ2-1, with 7 nucleotides matching TRBD1. Germline assignment: CDR1 SGHRS and CDR2 YFSETQ. V trimming: 8 bases; J trimming: 8 bases; junction bases outside the gene matches: 4. The CDR3 spans 11 residues. CDR3 region: CASKTGDEQFF. The DNA of the CDR3 is TGCGCCAGTAAAACAGGGGATGAGCAGTTCTTC.

J is TRBJ2-1 and V is TRBV5-1; D is tentatively TRBD1 or TRBD2 (5 bases each). V lost 5 bases and J 9 bases, leaving 18 bases between the germline ends. This CDR3 is 14 amino acids long. Germline CDR1 reads SGHRS; CDR2 reads YFSETQ. CDR3 nucleotide sequence: TGCGCCAGCAGAAGGCTAGAGGGGCTTGGTGAGCAGTTCTTC. Its translation: CASRRLEGLGEQFF.

This chain links TRBV9 with TRBJ1-2; TRBD1 is a possible D gene (5 bases). The CDR3 loop spans 17 amino acids. CDR1 and CDR2 from the germline V gene are SGDLS and YYNGEE. Trimming pared 4 bases from V and 0 bases from J, leaving 19 bases between. For the CDR3, the DNA is TGTGCCAGCAGCTACTCCCGAGACAGATACTCTAACTATGGCTACACCTTC. Translation gives CASSYSRDRYSNYGYTF.

The genes are TRBV28 and TRBJ1-2; D unclear. Germline V CDR1 and CDR2: MDHEN, SYDVKM. The germline V and J ends were trimmed by 4 bases and 4 bases, with 16 bases remaining between them. This CDR3 is 15 amino acids long. The CDR3 region has the DNA TGTGCCAGCAGTTCCGGGATCATGGGGATCTATGGCTACACCTTC. This sequence encodes CASSSGIMGIYGYTF.

This sequence joins TRBV18 and TRBJ2-5; D may be TRBD2 (5 bases). The germline V gene encodes CDR1 KGHSH and CDR2 LQKENI. CDR3 size: 17 residues. Trimming left V 0 bases short and J 5 bases short, with 19 bases between. The CDR3 spells CASSPPSGGARGETQYF. As DNA, the CDR3 is TGTGCCAGCTCACCACCGAGCGGAGGAGCCCGTGGGGAGACCCAGTACTTC.

The J gene is TRBJ2-5, the V gene TRBV5-4; D gene unclear. Trimming removed 0 bases from V and 1 base from J, with 4 bases in between. Germline V gives CDR1 SGHNT, CDR2 YYREEE (reference sequence). The CDR3 loop spans 13 amino acids. The CDR3 region is CASSLGFQETQYF. The CDR3 DNA reads as TGTGCCAGCAGCTTGGGATTCCAAGAGACCCAGTACTTC. The entire variable domain, with the rest obtained from reference TRBV5-4 and TRBJ2-5, is as follows: ETGVTQSPTHLIKTRGQQVTLRCSSQSGHNTVSWYQQALGQGPQFIFQYYREEENGRGNFPPRFSGLQFPNYSSELNVNALELDDSALYLCASSLGFQETQYFGPGTRLLVL.

The rearrangement links TRBV29-1 to TRBJ2-7; either TRBD1 or TRBD2 may supply D (5 bases each). CDR1 and CDR2 (germline): SQVTM, ANQGSEA. This CDR3 spans 13 amino acids. The V end was cut by 3 bases, the J end by 2 bases, with 11 bases between. CDR3 bases: TGCAGCGTTGAGGGGGACGGACCCTACGAGCAGTACTTC. It specifies CSVEGDGPYEQYF.

This chain connects TRBV4-3 to TRBJ2-1, with D unclear. Per germline, CDR1 LGHNA and CDR2 YSLEER. V lost 0 bases to trimming and J lost 0 bases, with 6 bases between them. The CDR3 spans 15 residues. Here the CDR3 DNA reads TGCGCCAGCAGCCAAGATCTTAGCTCCTACAATGAGCAGTTCTTC. It encodes CASSQDLSSYNEQFF.

This clone has only one observation. The V call is TRBV11-2, the J call TRBJ1-2; D is ambiguous. The germline V gene encodes CDR1 SGHAT and CDR2 FQNNGV. V lost 1 base and J 4 bases, leaving 4 bases between the germline ends. This CDR3 region has 12 residues. CDR3 protein: CASSLGLYGYTF. The CDR3 region has the DNA TGTGCCAGCAGCTTAGGACTCTATGGCTACACCTTC.

V gene TRBV5-1 combines with J gene TRBJ1-1; TRBD1 matches at 8 bases. This CDR3 has 14 residues. J was trimmed by 0 bases and V by 6 bases; bases with no gene match: 4. The germline V gene encodes CDR1 SGHRS and CDR2 YFSETQ. Here the CDR3 reads CASKGTGLNTEAFF. CDR3 DNA: TGCGCCAGCAAAGGGACAGGCCTGAACACTGAAGCTTTCTTT.

The chain has TRBV5-1 and TRBJ1-5; D perhaps matches TRBD1 (5 bases). V was pared by 0 bases and J by 1 base, with 11 bases between. CDR3 length: 16 residues. Germline CDR1 is SGHRS and CDR2 is YFSETQ. As DNA, the CDR3 is TGCGCCAGCAGCTTGGACGGCGCAGGGAGCAATCAGCCCCAGCATTTT. Protein: CASSLDGAGSNQPQHF.